This T cell receptor (beta chain) originates from a study of blood T cell repertoires in COVID-19 (dated by TCRdb to between 2020 and 2021). About the full investigation: Samples covering the acute and convalescent phases of COVID-19 were provided by collaborators in the United States, Italy and Spain. The prospective study material was composed of cDNA or gDNA derived from T cells, B-cell-depleted T cells, or PBMCs. Deeply sampled blood TCRbeta repertoires from subjects exposed to, actively infected with, or recovered from COVID-19 were included in the dataset. A freely available public database, intended as a resource for researchers studying the immune response to SARS-CoV-2, is where the repertoires were released. The samples were drawn from two sources: the first 160 participants of the ongoing ImmuneRACE study, and 950 to 1,500 subjects contributed by 6 global collaborators. The sample metadata nearly always contained a de-identified subject ID, COVID-19 status, age in years and sex. HLA class I and class II types, where available, came from metadata supplied by the sample provider rather than from assay-based typing.

The paper as a whole reports these results and caveats: The amount of clinical and demographic metadata varied by source and participant and was provided uncurated.

The germline V and J ends show losses of 2 bases and 2 bases respectively, and no gene match explains 5 bases of the junction. Including cysteine and phenylalanine, the CDR3 has 15 amino acids. Of the read, only the CDR3 DNA is kept; its 45 bases are in frame from base 1. CDR1 KGHSH and CDR2 LQKENI are derived from the germline V gene. TCRbeta CDR3 regions were amplified from genomic DNA by means of the immunoSEQ Assay, a bias-controlled multiplex PCR. In the authors' own workflow: Nucleated cell counts per sample were estimated from amplification of reference gene primers within the assay. To quantify the absolute abundance of each unique TCRbeta CDR3 rearrangement, sequence reads were collapsed and filtered. For each sample, productive Simpson clonality was calculated as the square root of Simpson's diversity index over productive rearrangements. The immuneACCESS repertoire file appears here via TCRdb, limited to in-frame rearrangements. These files lack a portion of the clones; in checked studies, under half of the deficit traces to unresolved V genes, and the cause of the others is not known. The DNA gave D and trimming, while V, J and clone size come from that table. The sample contains about 250,000 clones, roughly 88% of them found a single time. Roughly 6.8% of the sample goes to the ten largest clones.

One collaborating source in Seattle enrolled patients during active infection and followed them longitudinally through the course of disease. The collaborating institutions used their own protocols to collect whole blood in K2EDTA tubes. For TCRbeta analysis, collaborator samples were shipped as frozen whole blood, as isolated PBMCs, or as DNA extracted from either sample type. Comment on this clone: The clone's antigen remains unknown. Base qualities are missing; no much larger clone stands one base away.

Sequenced input: peripheral blood. The TCR was taken from a woman aged 25 to 39 with COVID-19, enrolled during active disease. The chain is made from TRBV18 and TRBJ1-2, and TRBD1 matches 7 of the central bases. The sequenced DNA: TGTGCCAGCTCACCAAGACAGGGCACCAACTATGGCTACACCTTC. Its product reads: CASSPRQGTNYGYTF.